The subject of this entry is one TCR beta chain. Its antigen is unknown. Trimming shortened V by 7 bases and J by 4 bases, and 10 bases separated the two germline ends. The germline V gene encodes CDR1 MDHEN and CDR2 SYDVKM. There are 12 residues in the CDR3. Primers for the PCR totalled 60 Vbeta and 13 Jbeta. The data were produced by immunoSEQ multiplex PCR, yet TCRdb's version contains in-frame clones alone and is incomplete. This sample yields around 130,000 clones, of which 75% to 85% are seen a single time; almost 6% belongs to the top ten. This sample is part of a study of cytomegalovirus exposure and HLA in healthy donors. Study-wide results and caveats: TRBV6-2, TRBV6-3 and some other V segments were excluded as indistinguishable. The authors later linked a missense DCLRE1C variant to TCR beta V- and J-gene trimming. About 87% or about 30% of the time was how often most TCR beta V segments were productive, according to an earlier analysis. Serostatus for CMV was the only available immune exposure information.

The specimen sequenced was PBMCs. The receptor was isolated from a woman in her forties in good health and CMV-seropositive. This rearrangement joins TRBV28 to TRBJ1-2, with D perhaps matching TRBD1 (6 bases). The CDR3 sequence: CASTLQGYGYTF. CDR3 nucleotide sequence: TGTGCCAGCACCCTACAGGGCTATGGCTACACCTTC.